This T cell receptor (beta chain) originates from a study of beta chain features in type 1 diabetes. Study observations and caveats: Reads derived from cDNA could over-represent cells showing high TCR expression. Across all four CD4+ subsets, people with type 1 diabetes showed modestly shorter TCRB CDR3s. Junctions at VDJ sites from type 1 diabetes patients had fewer insertions and more deletions.

Using CD45RO/CCR7/CD25/CD127/CD95/CD27, CD4+ naive, central memory, regulatory and stem cell-like memory cells were sorted. Regarding this clone: Its antigen is not known.

Looked up from germline, CDR1 is MGHDK and CDR2 is SYGVNS. The CDR3 sequence is 12 residues long. V lost 4 bases, J lost 11 bases, and 5 bases stayed unmatched. Expressed TCRB transcripts got sequenced, as all isolated RNA was reverse transcribed. Samples of naive, central memory and regulatory T cells yielded a mean of about 3.5 million reads. Method: immunoSEQ multiplex PCR; TCRdb's copy keeps in-frame clones and lacks some. The sample records 130,000 to 150,000 clones, approximately 13% being singletons. This sequence originates from a young man with type 1 diabetes. The chain joins TRBV25-1 to TRBJ2-1; 7 bases are a match to TRBD1. Material for sequencing was central memory CD4+ T cells from blood. The CDR3 nucleotides are TGTGCCAGCAGTGGAACGACAGGGAAGCAGTTCTTC. It translates to CASSGTTGKQFF.